This T cell receptor beta chain was recorded in a study of STAT5B mutations in CD4+ large granular lymphocyte leukemia. Germline V CDR1 and CDR2: MNHEY, SMNVEV (reference sequence). The V segment lost 3 bases and the J segment 5 bases; nucleotides outside the gene matches: 12. The CDR3 sequence is 16 residues long. The table came from immunoSEQ multiplex PCR; TCRdb's copy has only in-frame clones and leaves some out. This table has around 33,000 clones, roughly four fifths appearing once. The sample consisted of CD4+ T cells from blood buffy coats. The chain links TRBV27 to TRBJ2-7; 8 nucleotides match TRBD1. This TCR derives from a human donor in good health. CDR3 protein: CASSLNLGQARHEQYF. CDR3 nucleotide sequence: TGTGCCAGCAGTTTGAATCTGGGACAGGCCCGGCACGAGCAGTACTTC.